These 24 T cell receptor beta chains were all obtained from the same sample, sequenced in a study of cytotoxic CD8 clonotypes in ibrutinib-treated CLL. The method was immunoSEQ multiplex PCR; TCRdb's version includes in-frame clones alone and lacks a portion of them. The data hold more than 110,000 clones, with about 91% observed a single time. Material: PBMCs, obtained after 12 months of ibrutinib treatment. The origin of the receptors is a human donor with chronic lymphocytic leukemia.

This rearrangement joins TRBV14 to TRBJ1-4, with 7 bases lining up with TRBD1. Germline CDR1 and CDR2: SGHDN and FVKESK. Unmatched junction bases numbered 11, after V lost 4 bases and J lost 12 bases. The CDR3 is 14 residues long. This CDR3 is CASSPRGARGELFF. The CDR3, as DNA: TGTGCCAGCAGCCCCCGGGGGGCCAGGGGGGAACTGTTTTTT.

CDR3: CAISEADRSYEQYF. The CDR3, as DNA: TGTGCCATCAGTGAAGCCGATCGCTCCTACGAGCAGTACTTC. This chain joins TRBV10-3 and TRBJ2-7; D is unclear. Germline loops: CDR1 ENHRY, CDR2 SYGVKD. The germline V and J ends were trimmed by 3 bases and 0 bases, with 9 bases remaining between them. The CDR3 consists of 14 residues.

The chain recombines TRBV27 with TRBJ2-1; D gene ambiguous. The germline gives CDR1 MNHEY, CDR2 SMNVEV (reference sequence). Trimming left V 5 bases short and J 0 bases short, with 5 bases between. This CDR3 spans 13 amino acids. CDR3 bases: TGTGCCAGCAGTCCTCACTCCTACAATGAGCAGTTCTTC. It encodes CASSPHSYNEQFF.

The chain recombines TRBV30 with TRBJ2-1, with D perhaps matching TRBD2 (6 bases). Per the germline V gene, CDR1 is GTSNPN and CDR2 is SVGIG (reference sequence). V was cut by 5 bases and J by 2 bases, with 10 bases left in between. This CDR3 is built from 13 residues. The chain's CDR3 is CAWSGSAYNEQFF. CDR3 DNA: TGTGCCTGGTCCGGGAGCGCCTACAATGAGCAGTTCTTC.

The chain uses TRBV6-5 and TRBJ1-4; 7 bases match TRBD1. The CDR3 contains 16 residues. V was pared by 4 bases and J by 4 bases, with 9 bases of the junction left unmatched. CDR1 is MNHEY, CDR2 SVGAGI, per germline. This CDR3 is CASSSGGAGHNEKLFF. In nucleotides, the CDR3 is TGTGCCAGCAGTTCAGGGGGGGCGGGTCATAATGAAAAACTGTTTTTT.

This clone was observed a handful of times. V usage is TRBV5-1 and J usage is TRBJ2-7, with TRBD1 matching over 9 bases. CDR1 and CDR2 (germline): SGHRS, YFSETQ. Trimming cost V 0 bases and J 5 bases; bases outside gene matches: 12. The CDR3 is 17 amino acids. The CDR3 bases are TGCGCCAGCAGCTTGGGGATAGGGACAGGGAGAGGTAACGAGCAGTACTTC. It yields the protein CASSLGIGTGRGNEQYF.

V and J are TRBV27 and TRBJ2-1; D remains unclear. The CDR3 extends over 15 amino acids. V was shortened by 2 bases and J by 0 bases, with 8 bases between the two germline ends. The germline V gene has CDR1 MNHEY and CDR2 SMNVEV (reference sequence). CDR3 sequence: CASSLMTGSYNEQFF. CDR3 DNA: TGTGCCAGCAGTTTAATGACGGGCTCCTACAATGAGCAGTTCTTC.

This chain uses TRBV7-8 with TRBJ1-1; no firm D call. Germline assignment: CDR1 SGHVS and CDR2 FQNEAQ. The length of the CDR3 is 12 residues. The V end lost 5 bases, the J end lost 7 bases, and 11 bases lay between the germline ends. The CDR3 sequence: CASSKLDGEAFF. CDR3 in DNA: TGTGCCAGCAGCAAATTGGACGGTGAAGCTTTCTTT.

The DNA for the CDR3 is TGTGCCAGCAGTTACGGGGGCAGGGGAATTACTGAAGCTTTCTTT. Residues: CASSYGGRGITEAFF. The gene calls are TRBV6-5 and TRBJ1-1; TRBD1 is a possible D gene (6 bases). The CDR3 spans 15 residues. Germline V gene data show CDR1 as MNHEY and CDR2 as SVGAGI. V gave up 2 bases and J gave up 5 bases, with 15 bases separating them.

The rearrangement uses TRBV5-4 and TRBJ1-5; 8 bases agree with TRBD1. The CDR3 is 16 residues long. The V gene's germline CDR1 is SGHNT and CDR2 YYREEE (reference sequence). V lost 0 bases to trimming and J lost 6 bases; unmatched junction nucleotides: 8. CDR3 in DNA: TGTGCCAGCAGCTTGGGGGGTACAGGGGGGCGTCAGCCCCAGCATTTT. This encodes CASSLGGTGGRQPQHF.

The chain uses TRBV18 and TRBJ1-4; D ambiguous. The CDR3 is 14 amino acids. V shed 0 bases and J shed 7 bases, with 9 bases lying between them. Germline V CDR1 and CDR2: KGHSH, LQKENI. CDR3 sequence: CASSPPSKGEKLFF. DNA for the CDR3: TGTGCCAGCTCACCACCCAGTAAGGGTGAAAAACTGTTTTTT.

This clone was seen only a few times. The rearrangement joins TRBV21-1 to TRBJ1-2; the table calls TRBD1, which could not be checked here. TRBV21-1 is tagged as a pseudogene. The CDR3 loop spans 14 amino acids. In nucleotides, the CDR3 is TGTGCCAGCAGCAAAGCCCTGACAGGGTTCGGCTACACCTTC. The encoded protein is CASSKALTGFGYTF.

The chain links TRBV7-9 to TRBJ2-1, with 8 bases that match TRBD2. The CDR3 spans 14 residues. Germline CDR1 SEHNR, CDR2 FQNEAQ (reference sequence). The V and J ends lost 8 bases and 5 bases, in that order; junction bases with no gene match: 8. The CDR3 protein is CASSPGRVHNEQFF. The CDR3 nucleotides read TGTGCCAGCTCCCCCGGGAGGGTTCACAATGAGCAGTTCTTC.

The chain joins TRBV28 to TRBJ2-7; no clear D. This CDR3 region has 14 residues. Germline V gene sequence: CDR1 MDHEN, CDR2 SYDVKM. Between the trimmed V and J ends, which lost 3 bases and 2 bases, there was a span of 11 bases. The CDR3 here is CASSFDDGPYEQYF. CDR3 DNA sequence: TGTGCCAGCAGTTTCGATGACGGACCCTACGAGCAGTACTTC.

The sample holds a few counts of this clone. This chain uses TRBV19 with TRBJ2-1, with 11 positions matching TRBD2. Germline CDR1 is LNHDA and CDR2 is SQIVND (reference sequence). This CDR3 has 14 residues. The V gene end was trimmed by 6 bases and the J gene end by 5 bases; junction bases not matched to a gene: 3. For the CDR3, the DNA is TGTGCCAGTAGACTAGCGGGAGTGAACAATGAGCAGTTCTTC. Its translation is CASRLAGVNNEQFF.

This chain connects TRBV6-5 to TRBJ2-3; perhaps TRBD1 as D (6 bases). Trimming cost V 4 bases and J 5 bases, with 16 bases left between them. This CDR3 has 15 residues. CDR1 is MNHEY and CDR2 is SVGAGI in the germline V gene. The CDR3 reads CASSLGQSPGDTQYF. CDR3 nucleotides: TGTGCCAGCAGTTTAGGACAGTCTCCCGGAGATACGCAGTATTTT.

The CDR3 nucleotides read TGTGCCAGCAGCTTAGGGGCTTCCTCCTACAATGAGCAGTTCTTC. Translation gives CASSLGASSYNEQFF. This sequence joins TRBV7-2 and TRBJ2-1; D gene uncertain. This CDR3 contains 15 residues. Trimming cost V 1 base and J 0 bases, with 7 bases left between them. The germline CDR1 and CDR2 sequences are SGHTA and FQGNSA.

This clone was detected only once. The chain couples TRBV12-5 to TRBJ2-1; D is perhaps TRBD1 (6 bases). V was clipped by 6 bases and J by 5 bases, with 11 bases between them. CDR3 length: 13 amino acids. The germline gives CDR1 LGHNT, CDR2 FRNRAP. CDR3 loop: CASGGTFNNEQFF. The DNA for the CDR3 is TGTGCTAGTGGCGGGACATTTAACAATGAGCAGTTCTTC.

The chain links TRBV1 to TRBJ2-7; TRBD1, as called in the table, went unchecked against the DNA. TRBV1 is shown as a pseudogene. This CDR3 spans 13 amino acids. The CDR3 DNA follows: TGCACCTTCAACCGGGACACTGACTACGAGCAGTACTTC. This translates into CTFNRDTDYEQYF.

The chain links TRBV4-1 to TRBJ1-4, with D possibly TRBD1 on 5 matching bases. V was cut by 3 bases and J by 0 bases, with 8 bases left in between. Germline assignment: CDR1 MGHRA and CDR2 YSYEKL. CDR3 length: 15 residues. Here the CDR3 DNA reads TGCGCCAGCAGCCATGACAGAGCAACTAATGAAAAACTGTTTTTT. It is translated as CASSHDRATNEKLFF.

The gene calls are TRBV7-9 and TRBJ1-2; TRBD1 aligns across 7 bases. Germline lookup yields CDR1 SEHNR and CDR2 FQNEAQ (reference sequence). The CDR3 contains 17 residues. V dropped 1 base and J dropped 4; count of bases not matched to a gene: 12. The CDR3 reads CASSLGQVGGGGYGYTF. The CDR3 DNA reads as TGTGCCAGCAGCTTAGGTCAAGTTGGAGGGGGCGGCTATGGCTACACCTTC. Looking up the rest from reference TRBV7-9 and TRBJ1-2 gives the full variable domain: DTGVSQNPRHKITKRGQNVTFRCDPISEHNRLYWYRQTLGQGPEFLTYFQNEAQLEKSRLLSDRFSAERPKGSFSTLEIQRTEQGDSAMYLCASSLGQVGGGGYGYTFGSGTRLTVV.

The chain employs TRBV2 and TRBJ2-1; 7 positions agree with TRBD2. Looked up from germline, CDR1 is SNHLY and CDR2 is FYNNEI. There are 15 residues in the CDR3. The J segment lost 6 bases and the V segment lost 3 bases, leaving 8 bases of the junction unmatched. The CDR3 bases are TGTGCCAGCAGTGAGGGGACTACGCCGAGCAATGAGCAGTTCTTC. Translating it yields CASSEGTTPSNEQFF.

The V and J genes are TRBV5-1 and TRBJ2-7, with D perhaps matching TRBD2 (5 bases). The length of the CDR3 is 14 residues. CDR1 is SGHRS and CDR2 is YFSETQ in the germline V gene. Between the trimmed V and J ends, which lost 0 bases and 3 bases, there was a span of 10 bases. The CDR3, as DNA: TGCGCCAGCAGCTTGGTCGACTACTTCTACGAGCAGTACTTC. It is translated as CASSLVDYFYEQYF.

This chain links TRBV9 with TRBJ2-7; 12 positions agree with TRBD2. Trimming cost V 5 bases and J 2 bases; bases outside gene matches: 2. The CDR3 is 14 residues long. Germline V gene data show CDR1 as SGDLS and CDR2 as YYNGEE. The CDR3 loop is CASSLAGGAYEQYF. In DNA, the CDR3 is TGTGCCAGCAGTCTAGCGGGAGGGGCCTACGAGCAGTACTTC.